The clone carrying this T cell receptor (beta chain) was picked up a small number of times. A second PCR, run for about 7 to 11 cycles, used a sample-barcoded 5' primer plus a J-beta primer mix. TCRdb processed the 5' RACE reads anew with MiXCR; each CDR3 protein has one entry. The repertoire holds roughly 560,000 distinct CDR3 sequences, with under 30% as singletons. This entry is derived from a study of blood T cells in healthy people across ages. Unmatched junction bases numbered 9, after V lost 0 bases and J lost 5 bases. The germline V gene has CDR1 SGHRS and CDR2 YFSETQ. This CDR3 contains 16 residues. A further study also used this sample, focusing on T cells of mothers and their children. Turning to that study: The M1S primer of the second PCR added sample barcodes and 2-4 random nucleotides. The analysis detected no persistent microchimeric T cell clones.

This receptor was taken from a boy aged 10-17 years in good health. The chain couples TRBV5-1 to TRBJ2-7; 9 nucleotides agree with TRBD2. Sequenced sample: blood. The CDR3 protein is CASSLGRLAGHDEQYF. The DNA for the CDR3 is TGCGCCAGCAGCTTGGGTCGGCTAGCGGGGCACGACGAGCAGTACTTC.